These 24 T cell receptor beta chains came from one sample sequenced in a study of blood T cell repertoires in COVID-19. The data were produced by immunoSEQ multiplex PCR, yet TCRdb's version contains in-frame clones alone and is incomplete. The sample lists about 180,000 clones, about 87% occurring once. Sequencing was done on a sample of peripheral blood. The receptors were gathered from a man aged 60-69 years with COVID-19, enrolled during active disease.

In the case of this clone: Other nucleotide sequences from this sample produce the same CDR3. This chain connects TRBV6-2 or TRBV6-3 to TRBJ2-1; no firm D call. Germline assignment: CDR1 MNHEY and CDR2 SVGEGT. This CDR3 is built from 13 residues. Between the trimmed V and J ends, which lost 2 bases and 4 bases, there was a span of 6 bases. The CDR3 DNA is TGTGCCAGCAGTTACCTAGGTTACAATGAGCAGTTCTTC. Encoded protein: CASSYLGYNEQFF.

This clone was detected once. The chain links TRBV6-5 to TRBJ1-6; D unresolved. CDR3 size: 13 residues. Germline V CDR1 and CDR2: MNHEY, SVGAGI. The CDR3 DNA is TGTGCAAGCCGTCGCTCCTATAATTCACCCCTCCACTTT. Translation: CASRRSYNSPLHF.

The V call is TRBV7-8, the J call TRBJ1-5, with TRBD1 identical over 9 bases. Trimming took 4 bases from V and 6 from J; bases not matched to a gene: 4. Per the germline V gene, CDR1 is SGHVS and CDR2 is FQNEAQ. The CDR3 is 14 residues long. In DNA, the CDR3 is TGTGCCAGCAGCTCCACAGGGGGCACTCAGCCCCAGCATTTT. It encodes CASSSTGGTQPQHF.

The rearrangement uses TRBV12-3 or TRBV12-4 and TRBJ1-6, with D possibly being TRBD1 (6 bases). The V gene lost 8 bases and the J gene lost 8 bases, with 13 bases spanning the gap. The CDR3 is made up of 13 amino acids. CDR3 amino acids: CASQRGRDSPLHF. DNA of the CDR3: TGTGCCAGCCAGAGGGGGAGGGATTCACCCCTCCACTTT.

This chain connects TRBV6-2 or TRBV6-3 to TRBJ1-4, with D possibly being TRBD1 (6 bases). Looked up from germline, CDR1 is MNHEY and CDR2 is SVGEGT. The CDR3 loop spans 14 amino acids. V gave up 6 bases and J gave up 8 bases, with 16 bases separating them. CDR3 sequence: CASSLTGHSEKLFF. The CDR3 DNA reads TGTGCCAGCAGCTTGACAGGCCATTCGGAAAAACTGTTTTTT.

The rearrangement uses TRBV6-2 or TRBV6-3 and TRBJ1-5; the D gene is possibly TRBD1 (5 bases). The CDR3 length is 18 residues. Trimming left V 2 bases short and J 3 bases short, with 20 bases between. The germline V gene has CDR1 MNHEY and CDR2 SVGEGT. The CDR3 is CASSYEIREGPPNQPQHF. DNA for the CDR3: TGTGCCAGCAGTTACGAGATCAGGGAAGGCCCTCCCAATCAGCCCCAGCATTTT.

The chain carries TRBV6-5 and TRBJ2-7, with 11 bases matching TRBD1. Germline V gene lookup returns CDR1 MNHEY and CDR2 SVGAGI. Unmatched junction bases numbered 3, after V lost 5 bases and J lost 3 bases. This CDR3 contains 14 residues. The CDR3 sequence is CASSKGQGGYEQYF. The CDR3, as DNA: TGTGCCAGCAGTAAGGGACAGGGGGGCTACGAGCAGTACTTC.

The CDR3 region has the DNA TGTGCCACCGTACCGAAGGGGGGCTACACCTTC. Protein: CATVPKGGYTF. The chain joins TRBV27 to TRBJ1-2, with D perhaps TRBD1 (5 bases). The germline CDR1 and CDR2 sequences are MNHEY and SMNVEV (reference sequence). The ends were cut back, 10 bases at V and 8 bases at J, with 14 bases in the middle. The CDR3 contains 11 residues.

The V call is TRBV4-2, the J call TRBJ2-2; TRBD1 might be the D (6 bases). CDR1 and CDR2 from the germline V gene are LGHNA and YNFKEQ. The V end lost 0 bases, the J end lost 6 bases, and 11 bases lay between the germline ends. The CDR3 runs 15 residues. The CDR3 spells CASSQDRTGPGELFF. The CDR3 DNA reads TGTGCCAGCAGCCAAGATCGAACAGGGCCCGGGGAGCTGTTTTTT.

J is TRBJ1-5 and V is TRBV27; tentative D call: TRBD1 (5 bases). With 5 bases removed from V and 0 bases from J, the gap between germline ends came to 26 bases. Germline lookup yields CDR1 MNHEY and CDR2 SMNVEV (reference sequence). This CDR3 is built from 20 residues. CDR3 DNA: TGTGCCAGCAGTCCTATTGACCCACTACGGGGGGGATATAGCAATCAGCCCCAGCATTTT. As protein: CASSPIDPLRGGYSNQPQHF.

The CDR3 coding sequence is TGTGCCAGCAGCCGCTCCTTTACCATTACTAGCGGTTCCTACGAGCAGTACTTC. It encodes CASSRSFTITSGSYEQYF. The genes are TRBV27 and TRBJ2-7; 8 bases are a match to TRBD2. V was clipped by 6 bases and J by 1 base; unmatched bases: 17. This CDR3 has 18 amino acids. Germline V CDR1 and CDR2: MNHEY, SMNVEV (reference sequence).

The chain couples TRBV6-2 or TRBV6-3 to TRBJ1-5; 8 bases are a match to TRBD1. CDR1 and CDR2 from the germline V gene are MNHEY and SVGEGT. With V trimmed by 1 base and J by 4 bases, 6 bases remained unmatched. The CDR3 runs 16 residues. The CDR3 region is CASSYFRTGWNQPQHF. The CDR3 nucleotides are TGTGCCAGCAGTTACTTCCGGACAGGGTGGAATCAGCCCCAGCATTTT.

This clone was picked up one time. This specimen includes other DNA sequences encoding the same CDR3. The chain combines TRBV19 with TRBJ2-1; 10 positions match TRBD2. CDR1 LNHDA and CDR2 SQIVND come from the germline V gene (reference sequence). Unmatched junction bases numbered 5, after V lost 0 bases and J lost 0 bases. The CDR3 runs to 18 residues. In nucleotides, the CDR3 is TGTGCCAGTAGTATAGATAGGGTAGCGGGAGGCTCCTACAATGAGCAGTTCTTC. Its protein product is CASSIDRVAGGSYNEQFF.

CDR3 in DNA: TGTGCCAGCAGTGTAGACAGGGAAAATGGCTACACCTTC. It specifies CASSVDRENGYTF. This rearrangement joins TRBV28 to TRBJ1-2; 7 bases fit TRBD1. V shed 5 bases and J 6 bases; nucleotides not matched to a gene: 6. This CDR3 is 13 amino acids long. Germline assignment: CDR1 MDHEN and CDR2 SYDVKM.

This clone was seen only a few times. CDR3 nucleotide sequence: TGTGCCAGTAGTAGTCGCCGGGACAGGGGGCGCTTAAGGATGAACACTGAAGCTTTCTTT. It translates to CASSSRRDRGRLRMNTEAFF. The chain couples TRBV19 to TRBJ1-1; 12 bases align to TRBD1. The germline CDR1 and CDR2 sequences are LNHDA and SQIVND (reference sequence). The CDR3 sequence is 20 residues long. V lost 4 bases and J lost 0; bases outside the gene matches: 15.

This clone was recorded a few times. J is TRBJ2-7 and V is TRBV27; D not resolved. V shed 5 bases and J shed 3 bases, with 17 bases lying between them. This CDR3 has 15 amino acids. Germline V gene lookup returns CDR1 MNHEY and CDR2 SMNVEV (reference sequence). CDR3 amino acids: CASSPWALKGYEQYF. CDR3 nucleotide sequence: TGTGCCAGCAGTCCCTGGGCCTTAAAAGGCTACGAGCAGTACTTC.

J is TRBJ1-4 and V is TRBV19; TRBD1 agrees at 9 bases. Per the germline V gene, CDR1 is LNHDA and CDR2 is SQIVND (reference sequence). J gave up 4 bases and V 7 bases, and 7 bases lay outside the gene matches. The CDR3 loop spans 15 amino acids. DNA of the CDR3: TGTGCCAGTACCGGACCGGGACAGGGTAATGAAAAACTGTTTTTT. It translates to CASTGPGQGNEKLFF.

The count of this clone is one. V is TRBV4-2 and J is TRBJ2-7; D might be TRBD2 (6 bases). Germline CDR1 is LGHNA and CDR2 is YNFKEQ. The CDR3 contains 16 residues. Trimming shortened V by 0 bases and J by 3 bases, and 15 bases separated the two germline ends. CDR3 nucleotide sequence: TGTGCCAGCAGCCAAGATGACTCACCGGGGGACTACGAGCAGTACTTC. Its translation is CASSQDDSPGDYEQYF.

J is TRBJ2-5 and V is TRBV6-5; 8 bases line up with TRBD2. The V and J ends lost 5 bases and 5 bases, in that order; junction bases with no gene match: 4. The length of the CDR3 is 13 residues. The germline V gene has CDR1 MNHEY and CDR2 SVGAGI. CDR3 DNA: TGTGCCAGCAGTCACGGGGGGGACGAGACCCAGTACTTC. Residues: CASSHGGDETQYF.

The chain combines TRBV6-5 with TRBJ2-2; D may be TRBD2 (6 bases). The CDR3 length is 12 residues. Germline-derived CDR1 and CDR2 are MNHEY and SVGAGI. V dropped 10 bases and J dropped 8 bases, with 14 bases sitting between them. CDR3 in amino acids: CATRRELGELFF. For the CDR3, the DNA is TGTGCCACGCGGAGGGAGCTTGGGGAGCTGTTTTTT.

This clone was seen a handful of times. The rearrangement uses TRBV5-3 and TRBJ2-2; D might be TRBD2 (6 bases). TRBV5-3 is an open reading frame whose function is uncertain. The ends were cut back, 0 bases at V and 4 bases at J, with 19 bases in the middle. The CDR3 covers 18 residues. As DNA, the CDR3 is TGTGCCAGAAGCTTGGGCGGGACCCTAAGATTCGGCACCGGGGAGCTGTTTTTT. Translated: CARSLGGTLRFGTGELFF.

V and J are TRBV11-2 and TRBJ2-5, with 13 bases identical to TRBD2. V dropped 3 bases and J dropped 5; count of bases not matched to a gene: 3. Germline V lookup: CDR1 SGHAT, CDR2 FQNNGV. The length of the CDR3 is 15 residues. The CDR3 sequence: CASSFGLAGVETQYF. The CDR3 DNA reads TGTGCCAGCAGCTTCGGACTAGCGGGAGTGGAGACCCAGTACTTC.

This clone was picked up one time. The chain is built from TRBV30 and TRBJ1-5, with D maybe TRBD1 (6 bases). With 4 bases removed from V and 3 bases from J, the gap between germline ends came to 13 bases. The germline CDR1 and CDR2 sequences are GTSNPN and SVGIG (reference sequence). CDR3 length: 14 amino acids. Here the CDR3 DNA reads TGTGCCTGGACAACACAGGGAAACAATCAGCCCCAGCATTTT. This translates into CAWTTQGNNQPQHF. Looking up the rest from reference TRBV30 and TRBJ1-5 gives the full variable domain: SQTIHQWPATLVQPVGSPLSLECTVEGTSNPNLYWYRQAAGRGLQLLFYSVGIGQISSEVPQNLSASRPQDRQFILSSKKLLLSDSGFYLCAWTTQGNNQPQHFGDGTRLSIL.

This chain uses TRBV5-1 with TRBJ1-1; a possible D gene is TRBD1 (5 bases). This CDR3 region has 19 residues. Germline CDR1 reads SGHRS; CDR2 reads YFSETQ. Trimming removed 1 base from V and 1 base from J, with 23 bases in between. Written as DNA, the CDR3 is TGCGCCAGCAGCTTGTACAGCGTGGAAGGACATGGCGGGAACACTGAAGCTTTCTTT. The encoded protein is CASSLYSVEGHGGNTEAFF.